The clone carrying this T cell receptor (beta chain) was detected only a few times. The antigen remains undetermined. The data originate from a study of identical twins. Study-wide results and limits: Excess low generation probability was seen in twin-shared out-of-frame alpha sequences. Memory repertoires lacked the insertion deficit that abundant cord blood beta clonotypes showed. Part of the zero-insertion signal could reflect confounding by invariant MAIT and iNKT cells.

Template switching (which added a universal primer site) was used, and cDNA carried unique molecular identifiers. One entry per CDR3 protein results from TCRdb running MiXCR on the 5' RACE reads. The sample holds 500,000 or so distinct CDR3 sequences, approximately 14% seen once. Trimming pared 4 bases from V and 1 base from J, leaving 20 bases between. The germline CDR1 and CDR2 sequences are ENHRY and SYGVKD. This CDR3 has 18 amino acids. The sample also formed part of further work on yellow fever vaccine responses in identical twins.

This TCR came from a woman under 30 in good health. The sequencing sample was made of CD4+ T cells sorted from blood. The V call is TRBV10-3, the J call TRBJ2-4; perhaps TRBD1 as D (6 bases). The CDR3 DNA follows: TGTGCCATCAGTGGGTCGGCTAGAACGGACAGTGCCAAAAACATTCAGTACTTC. It yields the protein CAISGSARTDSAKNIQYF.